The 21 T cell receptor beta chains given below trace back to one sample, sequenced in a study of blood T cell repertoires in COVID-19. The method was immunoSEQ multiplex PCR; TCRdb's version includes in-frame clones alone and lacks a portion of them. The sample lists fewer than 200,000 clones, about 83% occurring once. The specimen sequenced was peripheral blood. The receptors here all came from a man in his forties who had recovered from COVID-19.

The chain joins TRBV7-2 to TRBJ2-3; tentative D call: TRBD1 (6 bases). V lost 4 bases to trimming and J lost 2 bases, with 16 bases between them. This CDR3 is 16 amino acids long. The germline gives CDR1 SGHTA, CDR2 FQGNSA. As DNA, the CDR3 is TGTGCCAGCAGCTCCCACCCAGGACAGTCCACAGATACGCAGTATTTT. Amino acids: CASSSHPGQSTDTQYF.

The V gene is TRBV5-4, the J gene TRBJ1-2, with TRBD1 matching 9 bases. The trim removed 0 bases at V and 8 bases at J, leaving 5 bases unmatched. The CDR3 is made up of 14 amino acids. Germline V lookup: CDR1 SGHNT, CDR2 YYREEE (reference sequence). CDR3 DNA: TGTGCCAGCAGCTTGGACAGGGGGCAGGGGGGCTACACCTTC. Its translation: CASSLDRGQGGYTF.

The CDR3 loop is CASSFRGTYNEQFF. DNA for the CDR3: TGTGCCAGCAGCTTTAGAGGCACCTACAATGAGCAGTTCTTC. The rearrangement links TRBV7-8 to TRBJ2-1; no firm D call. Trimming removed 3 bases from V and 2 bases from J, with 8 bases in between. The CDR3 has 14 residues. The V gene's germline CDR1 is SGHVS and CDR2 FQNEAQ.

The chain combines TRBV6-5 with TRBJ2-1; maybe TRBD2 (5 bases). The CDR3 totals 16 residues. Trimming removed 4 bases at V and 0 bases at J, with 13 bases between. The germline V gene encodes CDR1 MNHEY and CDR2 SVGAGI. The CDR3: CASSFKDWGSYNEQFF. The CDR3 DNA reads TGTGCCAGCAGTTTTAAGGACTGGGGCTCCTACAATGAGCAGTTCTTC.

The CDR3 region has the DNA TGTGCCAGCAGCATGACTGGGGAGACCCAGTACTTC. Its protein is CASSMTGETQYF. The chain couples TRBV7-2 to TRBJ2-5, with no clear D. Germline V gene lookup returns CDR1 SGHTA and CDR2 FQGNSA. The CDR3 is made up of 12 amino acids. V was pared by 5 bases and J by 5 bases, with 9 bases between.

This chain connects TRBV12-3 or TRBV12-4 to TRBJ2-7, with D unresolved. Trimming pared 1 base from V and 5 bases from J, leaving 6 bases between. The length of the CDR3 is 12 residues. The DNA for the CDR3 is TGTGCCAGCAGTTTAGGGAGAGACGAGCAGTACTTC. This codes for CASSLGRDEQYF.

This chain uses TRBV7-2 with TRBJ2-3; 8 bases line up with TRBD2. V shed 3 bases and J 8 bases; nucleotides not matched to a gene: 10. This CDR3 has 15 amino acids. CDR1 and CDR2 from the germline V gene are SGHTA and FQGNSA. CDR3 protein: CASSFQSGAGGTQYF. In nucleotides, the CDR3 is TGTGCCAGCAGCTTTCAAAGCGGGGCGGGGGGTACGCAGTATTTT.

The gene calls are TRBV7-8 and TRBJ2-2, with 14 nucleotides matching TRBD2. V shed 3 bases, J shed 3 bases, and the junction held 3 bases outside the gene matches. This CDR3 contains 17 residues. Germline V gene sequence: CDR1 SGHVS, CDR2 FQNEAQ. The CDR3 is CASSFWGLAGDTGELFF. As DNA, the CDR3 is TGTGCCAGCAGCTTTTGGGGACTAGCGGGAGACACCGGGGAGCTGTTTTTT.

The sample holds many counts of this clone. V is TRBV11-2 and J is TRBJ1-6, with D possibly being TRBD1 (5 bases). The CDR3 covers 11 residues. From germline, CDR1 is SGHAT and CDR2 FQNNGV. Trimming pared 7 bases from V and 18 bases from J, leaving 16 bases between. CDR3 nucleotides: TGTGCCAGCACTTCGGGGGGGTCTCCCCACTTT. Translated: CASTSGGSPHF.

The CDR3 loop reads CASSGKQGSVETQYF. The CDR3 DNA is TGTGCCAGCAGCGGAAAACAGGGGTCAGTTGAGACCCAGTACTTC. The chain combines TRBV5-4 with TRBJ2-5; 7 nucleotides match TRBD1. V lost 4 bases to trimming and J lost 5 bases; unmatched junction nucleotides: 11. The germline V gene encodes CDR1 SGHNT and CDR2 YYREEE (reference sequence). The CDR3 has 15 amino acids.

Points on this clone: The sample carries other DNA sequences with the same CDR3. The gene calls are TRBV6-2 or TRBV6-3 and TRBJ1-5; 8 nucleotides align to TRBD1. The CDR3 has 14 amino acids. In germline, CDR1 is MNHEY, CDR2 SVGEGT. V shed 5 bases and J 6 bases; nucleotides not matched to a gene: 6. The CDR3 loop is CASSAGQGIQPQHF. For the CDR3, the DNA is TGTGCCAGCAGTGCCGGACAGGGCATTCAGCCCCAGCATTTT.

The chain combines TRBV11-2 with TRBJ2-1; TRBD1 aligns across 8 bases. The length of the CDR3 is 13 residues. J gave up 7 bases and V 5 bases, and 4 bases lay outside the gene matches. Germline lookup yields CDR1 SGHAT and CDR2 FQNNGV. CDR3 region: CASSANRGNEQFF. In DNA form, the CDR3 reads TGTGCCAGCAGCGCGAACAGGGGGAATGAGCAGTTCTTC.

The V gene is TRBV10-3, the J gene TRBJ2-7; TRBD2 might be the D (5 bases). Germline CDR1 and CDR2: ENHRY and SYGVKD. V shed 3 bases and J shed 3 bases, with 6 bases lying between them. This CDR3 comprises 12 residues. CDR3 sequence: CAISDEGYEQYF. DNA of the CDR3: TGTGCCATCAGTGACGAGGGCTACGAGCAGTACTTC.

The rearrangement joins TRBV3-1 (or the pseudogene TRBV3-2) to TRBJ2-1; TRBD2 is a possible D gene (5 bases). This CDR3 has 14 residues. V gave up 3 bases and J gave up 3 bases, with 9 bases separating them. The germline gives CDR1 LGHDT, CDR2 YNNKEL (reference sequence). The CDR3: CASSHRGFYNEQFF. As DNA, the CDR3 is TGTGCCAGCAGCCATCGGGGTTTCTACAATGAGCAGTTCTTC.

This clone came up once. The chain carries TRBV9 and TRBJ2-7; 7 nucleotides line up with TRBD2. The V segment lost 4 bases and the J segment 5 bases; nucleotides outside the gene matches: 9. The CDR3 runs 14 residues. Germline CDR1 is SGDLS and CDR2 is YYNGEE. As DNA, the CDR3 is TGTGCCAGCAGCCCCTACATGGGGAGGGACGAGCAGTACTTC. It yields the protein CASSPYMGRDEQYF.

This rearrangement joins TRBV28 to TRBJ1-3, with 7 bases lining up with TRBD1. CDR3 length: 14 residues. CDR1 and CDR2 (germline): MDHEN, SYDVKM. Trimming cost V 6 bases and J 5 bases; bases outside gene matches: 7. The CDR3 region is CASSSDRVRNTIYF. CDR3 nucleotides: TGTGCCAGCAGCTCTGACAGGGTGAGAAACACCATATATTTT.

V gene TRBV23-1 combines with J gene TRBJ2-7, with 8 bases lining up with TRBD1. TRBV23-1 is placed among ORFs of uncertain function. The CDR3 is 13 amino acids. Unmatched junction bases numbered 8, after V lost 10 bases and J lost 3 bases. The CDR3 nucleotides are TGCGCCAATCGCCGGGACAGGTGCTACGAGCAGTACTTC. The encoded protein is CANRRDRCYEQYF.

The chain links TRBV9 to TRBJ1-4, with D hard to call. Germline CDR1 and CDR2: SGDLS and YYNGEE. The V end was cut by 0 bases, the J end by 3 bases, with 12 bases between. The CDR3 is 16 residues long. CDR3 region: CASSVGEWGANEKLFF. The CDR3, as DNA: TGTGCCAGCAGCGTAGGGGAGTGGGGAGCTAATGAAAAACTGTTTTTT.

This clone was picked up a small number of times. The gene calls are TRBV28 and TRBJ2-7, with 7 bases identical to TRBD2. This CDR3 comprises 12 residues. Germline trimming cut 8 bases from V and 9 bases from J; bases unmatched to any gene: 10. Germline V gives CDR1 MDHEN, CDR2 SYDVKM. CDR3 sequence: CASLSAGDGQYF. The CDR3 bases are TGTGCCAGCCTCTCGGCGGGGGACGGGCAGTACTTC.

The gene calls are TRBV5-6 and TRBJ2-5; 9 bases are a match to TRBD1. J gave up 5 bases and V 3 bases, and 5 bases lay outside the gene matches. From germline, CDR1 is SGHDT and CDR2 YYEEEE. The CDR3 loop spans 14 amino acids. The CDR3 region has the DNA TGTGCCAGCAGCTGGACAGGGGATAGGGAGACCCAGTACTTC. Its protein product is CASSWTGDRETQYF.

V is TRBV24-1 and J is TRBJ2-7; possibly TRBD1 for D (5 bases). V shed 4 bases and J shed 6 bases, with 12 bases lying between them. Germline CDR1 and CDR2: KGHDR and SFDVKD. The CDR3 covers 13 residues. CDR3: CATSDPGSGEQYF. Here the CDR3 DNA reads TGTGCCACCAGTGACCCAGGGTCGGGCGAGCAGTACTTC.